This TCR beta chain is from a study of cytomegalovirus exposure and HLA in healthy donors. Study as a whole: Genotyping of some 390 donors showed that about 79% belonged to the Caucasian-associated ancestry cluster.

Study-level results: Researchers counted 150 to 200 TCR beta chains as cytomegalovirus-associated.

The PCR ran on 60 Vbeta and 13 Jbeta primers. TCRdb's table, derived via immunoSEQ multiplex PCR, lists solely in-frame clones and lacks some. The table records approximately 220,000 clones, about 81% of them present only once. In the case of this clone: Antigen specificity is unknown.

Input material: PBMCs. This TCR derives from a man aged 35 to 55 in good health and CMV-seropositive.

The CDR3 DNA is TGTGCCCTAAGACAGTGGTATGAAGCTTTCTTT. It translates to CALRQWYEAFF. V and J are TRBV30 and TRBJ1-1, with a weak D call TRBD1 (5 bases). CDR1 and CDR2 (germline): GTSNPN, SVGIG (reference sequence). There are 11 residues in the CDR3. V dropped 8 bases and J dropped 7 bases, with 14 bases sitting between them. Drawing the rest from reference TRBV30 and TRBJ1-1, the complete variable domain is SQTIHQWPATLVQPVGSPLSLECTVEGTSNPNLYWYRQAAGRGLQLLFYSVGIGQISSEVPQNLSASRPQDRQFILSSKKLLLSDSGFYLCALRQWYEAFFGQGTRLTVV.